This T cell receptor beta chain derives from a study of T-cell reconstitution after alpha-beta-depleted transplantation in children. Notes on the study in general: Several hundred expanded graft clones reportedly were the source of alpha-beta T cells about two months after transplant.

V shed 4 bases and J shed 7 bases, with 14 bases lying between them. The germline CDR1 and CDR2 sequences are MNHEY and SVGEGT. The CDR3 is made up of 14 amino acids. Construction of the TCRbeta library involved unique molecular identifiers. From the PCR reads, TCRdb called clonotypes with MiXCR, one entry per CDR3 protein. The data hold about 980,000 distinct CDR3 sequences, with 25% to 35% observed a single time. A note on this clonotype: The target antigen is unknown.

The origin of this receptor is a boy under two years old who had a stem cell transplant for SCID, so the T cells may come from the graft donor. The rearrangement joins TRBV6-2 or TRBV6-3 to TRBJ2-1; D possibly uses TRBD1 or TRBD2 (5 bases each). The source material was PBMCs, mostly from graft donor cells, sampled 360 days after TCRalphabeta/CD19-depleted stem cell transplant. The chain's CDR3 is CASSSGTPPNEQFF. For the CDR3, the DNA is TGTGCCAGCAGTTCAGGGACCCCCCCAAATGAGCAGTTCTTC.